A selection of T cell receptor beta chains follows, all from one sample in a study of T cells after yellow fever vaccination. From the 5' RACE reads, TCRdb called clonotypes with MiXCR, one entry per CDR3 protein. The sample holds some 320,000 distinct CDR3 sequences, approximately 4% seen once. The sample was PBMCs, taken 5 days after the yellow fever booster vaccination. These receptors all come from a man between 18 and 29 years old who received the YFV17D yellow fever vaccine. CDR3s include the opening cysteine and the closing phenylalanine or tryptophan. D genes are given only for firm matches. Some rows have no size entry. The others give once, few or many, or a class for an expanded clone.

j_gene	v_gene	abundance	d_gene	CDR3nt	CDR3aa
TRBJ1-1	TRBV29-1	few	.	TGCAGCGTTGAAGATCCCGCCAGGGGAAACACTGAAGCTTTCTTT	CSVEDPARGNTEAFF
TRBJ2-3	TRBV20-1	few	.	TGCAGTGCCCCCAACCTGGCAGGGGCCACTATCACAGATACGCAGTATTTT	CSAPNLAGATITDTQYF
TRBJ1-4	TRBV15	few	.	TGTGCCACCAGCAGAGACGGGACATTCAATGAAAAACTGTTTTTT	CATSRDGTFNEKLFF
TRBJ2-1	TRBV6-5	few	TRBD2	TGTGCCAGCAGTTACTCGGGTTTGAGCGGGGACTCCTACAATGAGCAGTTCTTC	CASSYSGLSGDSYNEQFF
TRBJ1-5	TRBV5-1	few	.	TGCGCCAGCAGCTCGGACGTTGGGGCTAGTCAGCCCCAGCATTTT	CASSSDVGASQPQHF
TRBJ1-2	TRBV4-1	few	.	TGCGCCAGCAGCCAAGAAGGGGGTGATCCCGTCTATGGCTACACCTTC	CASSQEGGDPVYGYTF
TRBJ2-7	TRBV4-1	many	.	TGCGCCAGCAGCCAAGCTGCGACACCAGTCTACGAGCAGTACTTC	CASSQAATPVYEQYF
TRBJ2-7	TRBV5-1	many	.	TGCGCCAGCAGCCTCAACTACGAGCAGTACTTC	CASSLNYEQYF
TRBJ1-2	TRBV28	.	TRBD1	TGTGCCAGCAAAAGGAACAGGGGTGTCTATGGCTACACCTTC	CASKRNRGVYGYTF
TRBJ2-3	TRBV5-1	.	TRBD2	TGCGCCAGCAGCTTGGGTGGTAGCGGGGAGAACACAGATACGCAGTATTTT	CASSLGGSGENTDTQYF
TRBJ2-7	TRBV12-3/TRBV12-4	few	.	TGTGCCAGCAGTTTACCCCTAGGCGAGCAGTACTTC	CASSLPLGEQYF
TRBJ1-2	TRBV12-3/TRBV12-4	.	TRBD1	TGTGCCAGCAGTTTACCCCACAGGGGCCCGCGCTATGGCTACACCTTC	CASSLPHRGPRYGYTF
TRBJ2-7	TRBV7-9	many	.	TGTGCCAGCAGCTTGGCAACAGCTCCCTACGAGCAGTACTTC	CASSLATAPYEQYF
TRBJ2-3	TRBV6-2/TRBV6-3	few	.	TGTGCCAGCAGTTCCCGACCGACAGGAACGCAGTATTTT	CASSSRPTGTQYF
TRBJ2-5	TRBV5-4	few	.	TGTGCCAGCAGCCTGAGAACGAGGGCGAACCAAGAGACCCAGTACTTC	CASSLRTRANQETQYF
TRBJ2-7	TRBV5-1	.	TRBD1	TGCGCCAGCAGCTCGTCCGGGACAGTCTCCTACGAGCAGTACTTC	CASSSSGTVSYEQYF
TRBJ1-1	TRBV10-3	.	TRBD1	TGTGCCATCAGTGAGGTCAGGGGGGACACTGAAGCTTTCTTT	CAISEVRGDTEAFF
TRBJ1-4	TRBV27	.	.	TGTGCCAGCATCCCTTCCTGGGGTCGGGGGGATGAAAAACTGTTTTTT	CASIPSWGRGDEKLFF
TRBJ2-3	TRBV5-6	many	.	TGTGCCAGCACCCAGGGCAGTTTGGATACGCAGTATTTT	CASTQGSLDTQYF
TRBJ1-1	TRBV12-5	.	.	TGTGCTAGTGGTTTGAGCACAGGGTACGGGTACACTGAAGCTTTCTTT	CASGLSTGYGYTEAFF
TRBJ2-3	TRBV7-9	.	.	TGTGCCAGCAGCTTAGCGCGAGGTATTAGCACAGATACGCAGTATTTT	CASSLARGISTDTQYF
TRBJ1-1	TRBV2	many	.	TGTGCCAGCAGTGAAGCTGGGCAGCCGTCAGCTTTCTTT	CASSEAGQPSAFF
TRBJ2-3	TRBV5-1	many	TRBD2	TGCGCCAGCAGCTTGGTAGCGGGGAACCCATCCGATACGCAGTATTTT	CASSLVAGNPSDTQYF
TRBJ2-3	TRBV4-2	few	.	TGTGCCAGCAGCCCCAAGGGGGCTAGCGTAACAGATACGCAGTATTTT	CASSPKGASVTDTQYF
TRBJ2-2	TRBV12-3/TRBV12-4	few	.	TGTGCCAGCAGTTTCCCCACAGGGTGGAACTCCGGGGAGCTGTTTTTT	CASSFPTGWNSGELFF
TRBJ2-5	TRBV5-1	few	TRBD2	TGCGCCAGCAGCTCACTCCCCGGACTAGCGGGGGGCTCCTATGCGACCCAGTACTTC	CASSSLPGLAGGSYATQYF
TRBJ1-2	TRBV27	.	.	TGTGCCAGCAGTGGGACGGAGGGACGTGGCTACACCTTC	CASSGTEGRGYTF
TRBJ2-5	TRBV9	few	.	TGTGCCAGCAGCGTAGGGGTACAGCTGAAAGAGACCCAGTACTTC	CASSVGVQLKETQYF
TRBJ1-6	TRBV7-3	.	.	TGTGCCAGCAGCTTAAGAGGAGGGTTCCCCTATAATTCACCCCTCCACTTT	CASSLRGGFPYNSPLHF
TRBJ1-1	TRBV20-1	.	.	TGCAGTGCTAGAGACCCTTCGACAGGCGGGAACACTGAAGCTTTCTTT	CSARDPSTGGNTEAFF
TRBJ1-1	TRBV6-6	many	TRBD1	TGTGCCAGCAGATCCCGGACAGGGGAGACTGAAGCTTTCTTT	CASRSRTGETEAFF
TRBJ1-6	TRBV20-1	.	.	TGCAGTGCTAGGCGGGATTATAATTCACCCCTCCACTTT	CSARRDYNSPLHF
TRBJ2-2	TRBV7-9	many	.	TGTGCCAGCACCCCGACTCGGGGCAGCCCCGGGGAGCTGTTTTTT	CASTPTRGSPGELFF
TRBJ2-7	TRBV4-1	.	TRBD2	TGCGCCAGCAGCCCACTTCTCGGGGGGGACTCCTACGAGCAGTACTTC	CASSPLLGGDSYEQYF
TRBJ2-2	TRBV12-3/TRBV12-4	many	.	TGTGCCAGCAGACCGGGACCGAACACCGGGGAGCTGTTTTTT	CASRPGPNTGELFF
TRBJ2-2	TRBV5-1	few	.	TGCGCCAGCAGGGCCGGGGGGCAGAACACCGGGGAGCTGTTTTTT	CASRAGGQNTGELFF
TRBJ1-5	TRBV20-1	many	.	TGCAGTGCTAATACACGAGACGCTTACAATCAGCCCCAGCATTTT	CSANTRDAYNQPQHF
TRBJ1-4	TRBV18	.	.	TGTGCCAGCTCAACGGGACAAGGGGAAAAACTGTTTTTT	CASSTGQGEKLFF
TRBJ1-2	TRBV6-5	few	.	TGTGCCAGCAGTTATCAGGGCCCCTATGGCTACACCTTC	CASSYQGPYGYTF
TRBJ2-1	TRBV11-2	few	.	TGTGCCAGCAGCTTAGGGAGCCGGAATGAGCAGTTCTTC	CASSLGSRNEQFF
TRBJ1-5	TRBV5-8	.	TRBD1	TGTGCCAGCAGCCGGTACATGGGAGGGACAGGTCAGCCCCAGCATTTT	CASSRYMGGTGQPQHF
TRBJ1-2	TRBV4-2	.	TRBD1	TGTGCCAGCAGCCCTCGGTCAGGGGGTCCCTATGGCTACACCTTC	CASSPRSGGPYGYTF
TRBJ1-5	TRBV20-1	few	TRBD1	TGCAGTGCCAGTTGGGACAGTCGTAAGGATCAGCCCCAGCATTTT	CSASWDSRKDQPQHF
TRBJ2-7	TRBV7-9	many	.	TGTGCCAGCAGCTCAGCGCTCGGCGGGCGATACGAGCAGTACTTC	CASSSALGGRYEQYF
TRBJ1-5	TRBV7-3	many	TRBD1	TGTGCCAGCAGCTCAGACAGGGATCAGCCCCAGCATTTT	CASSSDRDQPQHF
TRBJ2-2	TRBV24-1	.	.	TGTGCCACCCAGGCGAACACCGGGGAGCTGTTTTTT	CATQANTGELFF
TRBJ1-5	TRBV6-2/TRBV6-3	few	.	TGTGCCAGCAGTTTCGGCTCTCGAATGCTCTATAGCAATCAGCCCCAGCATTTT	CASSFGSRMLYSNQPQHF
TRBJ2-3	TRBV3-1	.	TRBD2	TGTGCCAGCAGCCGAGGACTAGCGGGACGTCAGCCAGATACGCAGTATTTT	CASSRGLAGRQPDTQYF
TRBJ2-2	TRBV24-1	.	.	TGTGCCACCAGTCCACAGGGTGGGGCTGACACCGGGGAGCTGTTTTTT	CATSPQGGADTGELFF
TRBJ2-5	TRBV5-1	few	.	TGCGCCAGCAGCTTGGTTTGGCCACAAGAGACCCAGTACTTC	CASSLVWPQETQYF
TRBJ2-4	TRBV20-1	many	.	TGCAGTGCTGGGGCCCCTGGGGAGGGGGTGCCCATTCAGTACTTC	CSAGAPGEGVPIQYF
TRBJ1-3	TRBV4-2	.	TRBD1	TGTGCCAGCAGCCAGGCTCGGGGGACAGCGGGAAACACCATATATTTT	CASSQARGTAGNTIYF
TRBJ1-4	TRBV29-1	many	.	TGCAGCGTTGCAGGGCTAGGTGAAAAACTGTTTTTT	CSVAGLGEKLFF